This T cell receptor (beta chain) was observed in a study of cytomegalovirus exposure and HLA in healthy donors. A multiplex PCR was run with 60 Vbeta primers and 13 Jbeta primers. Clones were read by immunoSEQ multiplex PCR, and TCRdb kept only the in-frame ones, dropping some. The sample includes approximately 130,000 clones, 75% to 85% seen only once; the top ten take approximately 9.1%. The receptor comes from a woman in her fifties or sixties in good health and CMV-seropositive. Sequencing used PBMCs.

CDR3 nucleotide sequence: TGTGCCAGTAGTATCGGGTCGTCCAATGAGCAGTTCTTC. It codes for CASSIGSSNEQFF. This chain joins TRBV19 and TRBJ2-1; D gene unclear. Trimming left V 3 bases short and J 6 bases short, with 9 bases between. This CDR3 comprises 13 residues. In germline, CDR1 is LNHDA, CDR2 SQIVND (reference sequence).